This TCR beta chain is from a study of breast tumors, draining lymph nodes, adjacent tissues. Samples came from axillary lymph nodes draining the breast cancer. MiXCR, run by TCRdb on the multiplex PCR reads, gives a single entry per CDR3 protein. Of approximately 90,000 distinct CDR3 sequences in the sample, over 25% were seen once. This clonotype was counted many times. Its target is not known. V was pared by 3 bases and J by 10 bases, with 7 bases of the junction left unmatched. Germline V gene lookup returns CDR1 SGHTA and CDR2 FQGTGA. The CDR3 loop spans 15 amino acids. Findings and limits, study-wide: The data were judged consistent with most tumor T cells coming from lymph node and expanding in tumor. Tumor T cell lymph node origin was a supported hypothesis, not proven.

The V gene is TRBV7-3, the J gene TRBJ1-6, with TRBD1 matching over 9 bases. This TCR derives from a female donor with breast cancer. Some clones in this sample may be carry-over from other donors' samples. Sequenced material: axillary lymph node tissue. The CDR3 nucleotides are TGTGCCAGCAGCTTGATGGGACAGGGAAGATCACCCCTCCACTTT. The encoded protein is CASSLMGQGRSPLHF.